These T cell receptor beta chains were read from a single sample in a study of shared clonotypes between healthy human individuals. Sequenced by immunoSEQ multiplex PCR; TCRdb stores in-frame clones only, minus some. The repertoire has roughly 500,000 clones, approximately 79% of them found once; the top ten carry 13%. Input material: PBMCs. All receptors derive from a woman aged 40 to 50 in good health. Some clones in this sample may be carry-over from other donors' samples. The CDR3 runs from the conserved cysteine through the conserved F or W.

TRBJ1-1 TRBV14 CASSQVGGMPAFF
TRBJ2-7 TRBV5-1 CASSLVGGTNSEQYF
TRBJ1-1 TRBV30 CACWGGVMNTEAFF
TRBJ2-7 TRBV28 CASSLAVRTGGLGSYEQYF
TRBJ1-2 TRBV5-6 CASTEGGTEVGYGYTF
TRBJ1-2 TRBV5-6 CASSLLGFNYGYTF
TRBJ2-2 TRBV27 CASRRGHSPTGELFF
TRBJ2-7 TRBV5-1 CASSGSDRGGPYEQYF
TRBJ2-2 TRBV7-9 CASSSANRQGWGELFF
TRBJ1-1 TRBV5-1 CASRLAGANTEAFF
TRBJ1-1 TRBV7-3 CASSPGQGALAFF
TRBJ2-5 TRBV6-1 CASSVGRQQETQYF
TRBJ1-5 TRBV10-2 CASKDEVSNQPQHF
TRBJ2-7 TRBV18 CASSLDGPGQGSYEQYF
TRBJ1-5 TRBV28 CASISAGPNQPQHF
TRBJ2-7 TRBV18 CASSPIMEGGMREQYF
TRBJ1-1 TRBV5-1 CASSLTGVNTEAFF
TRBJ2-2 TRBV5-5 CASSLWRSATGELFF
TRBJ2-2 TRBV5-4 CASSFGGAANTGELFF
TRBJ1-3 TRBV4-3 CASSQDPQGDGNTIYF
TRBJ2-7 TRBV27 CATPMRENDEQYF
TRBJ2-7 TRBV15 CATSRDRGLAGGPRNF
TRBJ2-5 TRBV28 CASSTGRTGETQYF
TRBJ1-3 TRBV4-2 CASSQAQTGGRGNTIYF
TRBJ2-1 TRBV19 CASSIGGTPYNEQFF
TRBJ1-5 TRBV7-8 CASSLWVGASNQPQHF
TRBJ2-1 TRBV7-2 CASSSLAGGRNEQFF
TRBJ1-2 TRBV5-6 CASSLGGRPANYGYTF
TRBJ1-3 TRBV18 CASSPGTGNTIYF
TRBJ2-5 TRBV5-1 CASSLSGTDQETQYF
TRBJ2-1 TRBV7-8 CASSRGLAGVNEQFF
TRBJ2-6 TRBV7-2 CASSLDSSGANVLTF
TRBJ2-5 TRBV5-1 CASSPIAGVGETQYF
TRBJ1-4 TRBV7-9 CASSLSGREKLFF
TRBJ2-7 TRBV15 CATSRGGLAGGEQYF
TRBJ2-5 TRBV28 CASSFWGSGRTIGTQYF
TRBJ2-7 TRBV28 CASSLRQGHLYEQYF
TRBJ1-1 TRBV12-5 CASGLEGRGAEAFF
TRBJ1-2 TRBV5-5 CASSLAGPYTF
TRBJ2-7 TRBV2 CASSESSYYEQYF
TRBJ2-1 TRBV18 CASSPSQGNEQFF
TRBJ2-1 TRBV5-1 CASSSLESYNEQFF
TRBJ2-4 TRBV18 CASSKDRGDIQYF
TRBJ1-4 TRBV29-1 CSVVGVREKLFF
TRBJ2-6 TRBV19 CASSIAASGANVLTF
TRBJ1-3 TRBV14 CASSQVGNSRSGNTIYF
TRBJ2-7 TRBV6-1 CASTQGDGGYEQYF
TRBJ2-1 TRBV30 CAWSTRRPNNEQFF
TRBJ2-7 TRBV7-9 CASGLAGVEQYF
TRBJ2-5 TRBV4-2 CASSQDEADQETQYF